Listed here are 17 T cell receptor beta chains from one sample, sequenced in a study of T cell changes during pregnancy in multiple sclerosis. Data came from immunoSEQ multiplex PCR; TCRdb stores just in-frame clones and leaves some out. The sample holds roughly 30,000 clones, approximately 90% seen once. The specimen comprised CD8+ T cells from peripheral blood mononuclear cells, sampled in the second trimester of pregnancy. These receptors originate from a female donor with multiple sclerosis, enrolled in a pregnancy study.

V is TRBV7-8 and J is TRBJ1-5; possibly TRBD1 for D (5 bases). V lost 1 base, J lost 6 bases, and 7 bases lay in between. Germline V gives CDR1 SGHVS, CDR2 FQNEAQ. CDR3 length: 13 residues. This chain's CDR3 is CASSLEGSQPQHF. The CDR3 DNA is TGTGCCAGCAGCTTAGAGGGGTCTCAGCCCCAGCATTTT.

The V call is TRBV4-3, the J call TRBJ1-2; 11 bases agree with TRBD1. This CDR3 has 16 amino acids. With 0 bases clipped from V and 4 bases from J, the junction kept 4 bases outside the gene matches. Germline V gene data show CDR1 as LGHNA and CDR2 as YSLEER. CDR3 sequence (DNA): TGCGCCAGCAGCCAAGAGGGGGACAGGGGGGTCTATGGCTACACCTTC. It codes for CASSQEGDRGVYGYTF.

For this clone: The same CDR3 arises from other DNA sequences in this sample as well. The chain uses TRBV7-3 and TRBJ2-3; possible D gene TRBD2, 6 bases. Germline V gives CDR1 SGHTA, CDR2 FQGTGA. The CDR3 is made up of 15 amino acids. V gave up 5 bases and J gave up 3 bases, with 15 bases separating them. CDR3 DNA sequence: TGTGCCAGCAGCCCCGGTGGAGGGCCAACAGATACGCAGTATTTT. This codes for CASSPGGGPTDTQYF.

The chain has TRBV5-1 and TRBJ2-5; 7 nucleotides match TRBD1. The CDR3 runs to 14 residues. CDR1 SGHRS and CDR2 YFSETQ come from the germline V gene. The trim removed 0 bases at V and 7 bases at J, leaving 6 bases unmatched. CDR3 sequence (DNA): TGCGCCAGCAGCTTGGGGACAGGTCTTGGGACCCAGTACTTC. Translated: CASSLGTGLGTQYF.

The genes are TRBV10-1 and TRBJ2-2; D not resolved. Germline loops: CDR1 WNHNN, CDR2 SYGVQD (reference sequence). With 2 bases removed from V and 1 base from J, the gap between germline ends came to 5 bases. There are 14 residues in the CDR3. CDR3 DNA: TGCGCCAGCAGTGAGGGCGGGAACACCGGGGAGCTGTTTTTT. This encodes CASSEGGNTGELFF.

The chain uses TRBV11-2 and TRBJ2-7; the D gene is possibly TRBD2 (5 bases). The germline V gene encodes CDR1 SGHAT and CDR2 FQNNGV. CDR3 size: 16 residues. Deletions cut 4 bases from V and 2 bases from J, with 18 bases between. The CDR3 loop is CASSSHQRAATYEQYF. In DNA form, the CDR3 reads TGTGCCAGCAGCTCCCACCAGCGAGCGGCAACCTACGAGCAGTACTTC.

This clone appeared a single time. The CDR3, as DNA: TGTGCCAGCAGCCTCCCCGGGAACGAGCAGTACTTC. This sequence encodes CASSLPGNEQYF. The chain links TRBV28 to TRBJ2-7, with TRBD2 as a possible D gene (5 bases). Germline V lookup: CDR1 MDHEN, CDR2 SYDVKM. V gave up 6 bases and J gave up 5 bases, with 11 bases separating them. The CDR3 is 12 residues long. Drawing the rest from reference TRBV28 and TRBJ2-7, the complete variable domain is DVKVTQSSRYLVKRTGEKVFLECVQDMDHENMFWYRQDPGLGLRLIYFSYDVKMKEKGDIPEGYSVSREKKERFSLILESASTNQTSMYLCASSLPGNEQYFGPGTRLTVT.

J is TRBJ2-4 and V is TRBV4-1; D perhaps matches TRBD1 (6 bases). There are 15 residues in the CDR3. V shed 3 bases and J shed 7 bases, with 16 bases lying between them. CDR1 is MGHRA and CDR2 is YSYEKL in the germline V gene. The CDR3 is CASSQAPGVVNIQYF. As DNA, the CDR3 is TGCGCCAGCAGCCAGGCCCCAGGGGTGGTGAACATTCAGTACTTC.

This chain joins TRBV10-3 and TRBJ2-3, with 7 nucleotides matching TRBD1. Per germline, CDR1 ENHRY and CDR2 SYGVKD. The CDR3 extends over 13 amino acids. V dropped 11 bases and J dropped 3; count of bases not matched to a gene: 8. Written as DNA, the CDR3 is TGTGCCTCGACAGGGTTGGTGACAGATACGCAGTATTTT. This sequence encodes CASTGLVTDTQYF.

The chain uses TRBV7-9 and TRBJ2-2; a possible D gene is TRBD1 (6 bases). The CDR3 spans 16 residues. The V end was cut by 1 base, the J end by 3 bases, with 12 bases between. The germline V gene encodes CDR1 SEHNR and CDR2 FQNEAQ (reference sequence). CDR3 sequence reads: CASSLVDRYYTGELFF. In DNA, the CDR3 is TGTGCCAGCAGCTTAGTGGACAGATATTACACCGGGGAGCTGTTTTTT.

This rearrangement joins TRBV9 to TRBJ2-7; 8 bases are shared with TRBD2. V was pared by 0 bases and J by 2 bases, with 1 base of the junction left unmatched. The germline CDR1 and CDR2 sequences are SGDLS and YYNGEE. CDR3 length equals 14 residues. The CDR3 spells CASSVEGLAYEQYF. Written as DNA, the CDR3 is TGTGCCAGCAGCGTAGAGGGACTAGCCTACGAGCAGTACTTC.

The V call is TRBV6-5, the J call TRBJ2-5; D is uncertain. Looked up from germline, CDR1 is MNHEY and CDR2 is SVGAGI. Trimming removed 6 bases from V and 5 bases from J, with 7 bases in between. This CDR3 has 11 residues. The CDR3 here is CASSHWETQYF. The CDR3 bases are TGTGCCAGCAGCCACTGGGAGACCCAGTACTTC.

The chain joins TRBV6-5 to TRBJ2-1; D unresolved. This CDR3 spans 13 amino acids. Germline V CDR1 and CDR2: MNHEY, SVGAGI. Trimming removed 3 bases at V and 5 bases at J, with 8 bases between. CDR3 nucleotides: TGTGCCAGCAGTTATTTATCGGACAATGAGCAGTTCTTC. Translating gives CASSYLSDNEQFF.

The rearrangement uses TRBV7-8 and TRBJ2-1; D call uncertain. V was clipped by 5 bases and J by 1 base, with 12 bases between them. The CDR3 contains 15 residues. In germline, CDR1 is SGHVS, CDR2 FQNEAQ. The CDR3 DNA is TGTGCCAGCAGCAGCCTAGAAGCATCCTACAATGAGCAGTTCTTC. Its protein is CASSSLEASYNEQFF.

The chain uses TRBV13 and TRBJ2-5, with TRBD2 matching 10 bases. This CDR3 is built from 17 residues. Germline V gives CDR1 PRHDT, CDR2 FYEKMQ (reference sequence). V shed 5 bases and J 0 bases; nucleotides not matched to a gene: 9. The CDR3 sequence is CASSPGLAVAYQETQYF. The CDR3 DNA sequence: TGTGCCAGCAGCCCCGGACTAGCGGTCGCGTACCAAGAGACCCAGTACTTC.

The chain is built from TRBV12-5 and TRBJ2-1; 8 bases match TRBD1. Looked up from germline, CDR1 is LGHNT and CDR2 is FRNRAP. V lost 5 bases to trimming and J lost 13 bases; unmatched junction nucleotides: 13. The CDR3 extends over 14 amino acids. CDR3 coding DNA: TGTGCTAGTGGTCCCTCGTCGGCAGGGGGCAATCAGTTCTTC. Amino acid sequence: CASGPSSAGGNQFF.

CDR3 loop: CASSFSNPKPTGDYGYTF. The CDR3 DNA follows: TGTGCCAGCAGTTTTTCGAATCCTAAGCCGACAGGGGACTATGGCTACACCTTC. The chain couples TRBV28 to TRBJ1-2; 8 bases map to TRBD1. Germline V lookup: CDR1 MDHEN, CDR2 SYDVKM. This CDR3 contains 18 residues. V lost 3 bases and J lost 3; bases outside the gene matches: 15.